These 10 T cell receptor beta chains were sequenced from one sample in a study of cytomegalovirus exposure and HLA in healthy donors. The PCR was carried out with 60 Vbeta primers and 13 Jbeta primers. The repertoire was sequenced with immunoSEQ multiplex PCR; TCRdb's copy has only in-frame clones and lacks some. The sample has 150,000 to 200,000 clones, 65% to 70% seen once. Specimen: PBMCs. These receptors all stem from a woman between 18 and 29 years old in good health and CMV-seropositive.

The rearrangement uses TRBV5-6 and TRBJ1-2; D is unresolved. Looked up from germline, CDR1 is SGHDT and CDR2 is YYEEEE. The V end lost 5 bases, the J end lost 2 bases, and 10 bases lay between the germline ends. The CDR3 runs to 13 residues. CDR3 residues: CASRPNSNYGYTF. In DNA, the CDR3 is TGTGCCAGCAGGCCCAACTCGAACTATGGCTACACCTTC.

The chain has TRBV6-5 and TRBJ1-2; the D gene is possibly TRBD1 (5 bases). Germline V CDR1 and CDR2: MNHEY, SVGAGI. Between the trimmed V and J ends, which lost 0 bases and 4 bases, there was a span of 9 bases. The CDR3 extends over 14 amino acids. As DNA, the CDR3 is TGTGCCAGCAGTTACTCGGTGGGGGGCTATGGCTACACCTTC. It specifies CASSYSVGGYGYTF.

The genes are TRBV25-1 and TRBJ1-2; D is ambiguous. V was pared by 2 bases and J by 8 bases, with 12 bases between. The CDR3 contains 13 residues. The germline V gene has CDR1 MGHDK and CDR2 SYGVNS. DNA of the CDR3: TGTGCCAGCAGTGAAGCCGGGGTCTACGGCTACACCTTC. Translation: CASSEAGVYGYTF.

This sequence joins TRBV28 and TRBJ1-5; a weak D match, TRBD1 (5 bases). In germline, CDR1 is MDHEN, CDR2 SYDVKM. This CDR3 is 15 amino acids long. V lost 7 bases to trimming and J lost 7 bases, with 20 bases between them. This CDR3 is CASTSTFRVGQPQHF. DNA of the CDR3: TGTGCCAGCACCTCGACTTTCAGGGTGGGCCAGCCCCAGCATTTT.

The chain links TRBV27 to TRBJ2-3; D perhaps matches TRBD2 (5 bases). V dropped 8 bases and J dropped 2 bases, with 23 bases sitting between them. This CDR3 contains 17 residues. CDR1 MNHEY and CDR2 SMNVEV come from the germline V gene (reference sequence). The CDR3 here is CASQPRTGMRVTDTQYF. The CDR3 DNA sequence: TGTGCCAGCCAGCCCAGGACTGGGATGCGGGTCACAGATACGCAGTATTTT.

This chain connects TRBV10-3 to TRBJ1-2; D ambiguous. Between the trimmed V and J ends, which lost 9 bases and 2 bases, there was a span of 10 bases. The CDR3 sequence is 12 residues long. In germline, CDR1 is ENHRY, CDR2 SYGVKD. Here the CDR3 reads CAIQNPNYGYTF. CDR3 coding DNA: TGTGCCATACAGAACCCGAACTATGGCTACACCTTC.

The genes are TRBV28 and TRBJ2-5; a possible D gene is TRBD1 (5 bases). V dropped 2 bases and J dropped 4 bases, with 17 bases sitting between them. Looked up from germline, CDR1 is MDHEN and CDR2 is SYDVKM. This CDR3 has 16 residues. The CDR3: CASSLTVVGQGETQYF. For the CDR3, the DNA is TGTGCCAGCAGTTTAACGGTCGTTGGGCAGGGAGAGACCCAGTACTTC. The full variable domain, with the rest looked up from reference TRBV28 and TRBJ2-5, is DVKVTQSSRYLVKRTGEKVFLECVQDMDHENMFWYRQDPGLGLRLIYFSYDVKMKEKGDIPEGYSVSREKKERFSLILESASTNQTSMYLCASSLTVVGQGETQYFGPGTRLLVL.

V and J are TRBV2 and TRBJ2-5; the D is unclear. The V end was cut by 2 bases, the J end by 0 bases, with 10 bases between. The germline V gene encodes CDR1 SNHLY and CDR2 FYNNEI. CDR3 length: 15 residues. The CDR3 DNA sequence: TGTGCCAGCAGTGAACATCCGGTGTACCAAGAGACCCAGTACTTC. The encoded protein is CASSEHPVYQETQYF.

The chain uses TRBV7-2 and TRBJ1-3; D not certain. V lost 2 bases to trimming and J lost 8 bases, with 7 bases between them. Germline-derived CDR1 and CDR2 are SGHTA and FQGNSA. The CDR3 length is 12 residues. The CDR3 coding sequence is TGTGCCAGCAGCTTATCAAGAGACACCATATATTTT. Translating it yields CASSLSRDTIYF.

This sequence joins TRBV15 and TRBJ2-1, with 14 nucleotides matching TRBD2. V lost 2 bases to trimming and J lost 10 bases; unmatched junction nucleotides: 4. In germline, CDR1 is LNHNV, CDR2 YYDKDF (reference sequence). The CDR3 totals 15 residues. The CDR3: CATSRMTSGREEQFF. As DNA, the CDR3 is TGTGCCACCAGCAGAATGACTAGCGGGAGGGAAGAGCAGTTCTTC.